Shown below are 14 T cell receptor beta chains from a single sample sequenced in a study of T cells in Graves' hyperthyroidism and ophthalmopathy. Amplified TCR beta CDR3 regions came from RNA transcripts. RT-PCR in the first round (using the HTBI primer set) targeted the TCR CDR3. TCRdb reprocessed the multiplex PCR reads with MiXCR, giving one entry per CDR3 protein. The table has 730,000 or so distinct CDR3 sequences, approximately 18% seen once. Sequencing was done on a sample of blood. The receptors derive from a woman aged 45-65 years with Graves' hyperthyroidism that later progressed to Graves' ophthalmopathy.

In DNA form, the CDR3 reads TGTGCCAGCAGCTTAAATGAACAGGGGCGGAACACTGAAGCTTTCTTT. Its translation is CASSLNEQGRNTEAFF. This chain connects TRBV7-8 to TRBJ1-1, with 7 positions matching TRBD1. Germline loops: CDR1 SGHVS, CDR2 FQNEAQ. The V segment lost 2 bases and the J segment 1 base; nucleotides outside the gene matches: 7. This CDR3 comprises 16 residues.

This clonotype was recorded at least ten times. The chain carries TRBV6-5 and TRBJ1-6; D gene ambiguous. CDR3 length: 16 residues. Per the germline V gene, CDR1 is MNHEY and CDR2 is SVGAGI. V was trimmed by 2 bases and J by 0 bases, leaving 8 bases between them. The CDR3, as DNA: TGTGCCAGCAGTTACCTTGGTTACTCCTATAATTCACCCCTCCACTTT. Residues: CASSYLGYSYNSPLHF.

This clonotype was observed many times. The rearrangement joins TRBV5-1 to TRBJ1-1, with 9 bases matching TRBD1. Germline CDR1 reads SGHRS; CDR2 reads YFSETQ. CDR3 length equals 16 residues. V shed 2 bases, J shed 11 bases, and the junction held 16 bases outside the gene matches. CDR3 amino acids: CASSFMGQGSATWAFF. The CDR3 bases are TGCGCCAGCAGCTTCATGGGACAGGGCAGCGCAACTTGGGCTTTCTTT.

V is TRBV7-9 and J is TRBJ1-4; 7 nucleotides agree with TRBD1. The germline V gene has CDR1 SEHNR and CDR2 FQNEAQ (reference sequence). This CDR3 region has 14 residues. Losses at the gene ends were 8 bases for V and 3 bases for J; bases not matched to a gene: 6. In DNA, the CDR3 is TGTGCCAGCCGTAGGGACAGTTCTAATGAAAAACTGTTTTTT. Translated, it gives CASRRDSSNEKLFF.

The chain recombines TRBV19 with TRBJ1-5; D not certain. The length of the CDR3 is 15 residues. Trimming took off 1 base at V and 2 bases at J, with 9 bases between the two ends. CDR1 LNHDA and CDR2 SQIVND come from the germline V gene (reference sequence). CDR3: CASSIGSAGNQPQHF. Here the CDR3 DNA reads TGTGCCAGTAGTATAGGGTCGGCGGGCAATCAGCCCCAGCATTTT.

This clonotype showed up just a few times. This chain uses TRBV19 with TRBJ1-1; the D is unclear. V lost 3 bases, J lost 0 bases, and 11 bases lay in between. Germline CDR1 and CDR2: LNHDA and SQIVND (reference sequence). CDR3 length: 15 residues. CDR3 sequence: CASSIGQVMNTEAFF. The CDR3 nucleotides are TGTGCCAGTAGTATCGGGCAGGTGATGAACACTGAAGCTTTCTTT.

This clonotype came up a few times. The chain recombines TRBV20-1 with TRBJ1-5; D may be TRBD1 (5 bases). V shed 2 bases and J shed 2 bases, with 16 bases lying between them. There are 16 residues in the CDR3. Germline loops: CDR1 DFQATT, CDR2 SNEGSKA (reference sequence). In nucleotides, the CDR3 is TGCAGTGCTAGAAGCGCGGACGGGACTGGCAATCAGCCCCAGCATTTT. Protein sequence: CSARSADGTGNQPQHF.

The CDR3 DNA is TGTGCCACCAGCAGAGGCTTTCAGCTCAGCTATGGCTACACCTTC. It encodes CATSRGFQLSYGYTF. This chain uses TRBV15 with TRBJ1-2, with D unclear. Germline CDR1 LNHNV, CDR2 YYDKDF (reference sequence). This CDR3 comprises 15 residues. Trimming cost V 1 base and J 4 bases, with 13 bases left between them.

Many counts were recorded for this clonotype. V usage is TRBV5-1 and J usage is TRBJ1-1, with D possibly matching TRBD1 (6 bases). Trimming took off 4 bases at V and 4 bases at J, with 23 bases between the two ends. Per the germline V gene, CDR1 is SGHRS and CDR2 is YFSETQ. This CDR3 is 17 amino acids long. DNA of the CDR3: TGCGCCAGCAGCGGAATCGGTGGGGGGCGGGAGGGCACTGAAGCTTTCTTT. Its translation is CASSGIGGGREGTEAFF.

This clonotype was seen many times. This chain uses TRBV5-1 with TRBJ2-7; TRBD1 matches 8 bases. CDR3 length: 15 amino acids. Germline V gene sequence: CDR1 SGHRS, CDR2 YFSETQ. After removal of 0 bases from V and 2 bases from J, the junction contained 4 bases not matched to a gene. CDR3: CASSLERTGTYEQYF. DNA for the CDR3: TGCGCCAGCAGCTTGGAGAGGACAGGGACCTACGAGCAGTACTTC.

The table lists this clonotype with many counts. The chain uses TRBV2 and TRBJ2-1; 7 bases are shared with TRBD2. The CDR3 totals 15 residues. J was trimmed by 7 bases and V by 6 bases; bases with no gene match: 12. Germline values: CDR1 SNHLY, CDR2 FYNNEI. The CDR3 DNA is TGTGCCAGCAGCGCCATGGGGGGAGCGGGAAATGAGCAGTTCTTC. It translates to CASSAMGGAGNEQFF.

This chain connects TRBV2 to TRBJ2-5; 7 bases are a match to TRBD1. The ends lost 6 bases at V and 4 bases at J; junction bases unmatched: 14. CDR1 and CDR2 (germline): SNHLY, FYNNEI. The CDR3 has 16 amino acids. DNA for the CDR3: TGTGCCAGCAGCCCAATGTACAGGGGATTCGGAGAGACCCAGTACTTC. Translation: CASSPMYRGFGETQYF.

Many counts were recorded for this clonotype. The chain combines TRBV18 with TRBJ2-7; unclear D gene. From germline, CDR1 is KGHSH and CDR2 LQKENI. Trimming pared 2 bases from V and 1 base from J, leaving 12 bases between. CDR3 size: 15 residues. CDR3 sequence (DNA): TGTGCCAGCTCACCAACCCGGGCCGGGTCCTACGAGCAGTACTTC. It encodes CASSPTRAGSYEQYF.

This clonotype was detected once. The V gene is TRBV19, the J gene TRBJ2-4; D might be TRBD1 (5 bases). Germline V lookup: CDR1 LNHDA, CDR2 SQIVND (reference sequence). The CDR3 runs 12 residues. Between the trimmed V and J ends, which lost 7 bases and 7 bases, there was a span of 11 bases. The CDR3 spells CASNQGRNIQYF. CDR3 in DNA: TGTGCCAGTAATCAGGGAAGGAACATTCAGTACTTC.